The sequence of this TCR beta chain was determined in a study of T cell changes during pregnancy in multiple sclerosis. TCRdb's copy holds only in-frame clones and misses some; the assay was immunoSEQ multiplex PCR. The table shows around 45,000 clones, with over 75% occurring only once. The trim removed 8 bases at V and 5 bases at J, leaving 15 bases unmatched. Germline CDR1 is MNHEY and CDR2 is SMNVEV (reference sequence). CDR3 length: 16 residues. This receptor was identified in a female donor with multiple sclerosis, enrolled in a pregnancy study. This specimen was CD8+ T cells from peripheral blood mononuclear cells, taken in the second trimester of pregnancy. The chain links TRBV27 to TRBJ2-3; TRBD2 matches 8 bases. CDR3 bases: TGTGCCAGCGGGTTTCCGGACGGGGGGGCGGTAGATACGCAGTATTTT. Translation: CASGFPDGGAVDTQYF.